This is a list of T cell receptor beta chains from one sample in a study of technical replicates of blood from a handful of donors. Sequencing was performed with immunoSEQ multiplex PCR; in TCRdb, only in-frame clones are kept and a portion is missing. The sample lists about 70,000 clones, about 89% occurring once. The sample comprised PBMCs. The origin of the receptors is a human donor in good health. Some clones in this sample may be carry-over from other donors' samples. The CDR3 runs from the conserved cysteine through the conserved F or W. Each record gives: clone size, D gene, V gene, J gene, CDR3 DNA, CDR3 protein. The D gene is left open where the match is weak. Only part of the rows carry a size: once, few, many, or a class if the clone is expanded.

size: NA
D: TRBD2
V: TRBV5-1
J: TRBJ2-5
DNA: TGCGCCAGCAGCTTTCTCCCGCTGGCTAGCGGGGCTGAGACCCAGTACTTC
CDR3: CASSFLPLASGAETQYF

size: NA
D: TRBD1
V: TRBV4-1
J: TRBJ1-2
DNA: TGCGCCAGCAGCGAAACCAGGGGGCGTTCCACCTTC
CDR3: CASSETRGRSTF

size: NA
D: NA
V: TRBV10-3
J: TRBJ2-3
DNA: TGTGCCATCAGAGGCGTTAGCGCAGATACGCAGTATTTT
CDR3: CAIRGVSADTQYF

size: NA
D: NA
V: TRBV6-7
J: TRBJ1-2
DNA: TGTGCCAGCAGTTACTCAAGTTACGAGGGAACCGATCGGACCTTC
CDR3: CASSYSSYEGTDRTF

size: NA
D: TRBD2
V: TRBV15
J: TRBJ2-3
DNA: TGTGCCACCAGCAGAGCGCGAGCGGGAGGTTCCCCGGATACGCAGTATTTT
CDR3: CATSRARAGGSPDTQYF

size: NA
D: NA
V: TRBV28
J: TRBJ2-7
DNA: TGTGCCAGCGCAGGATCCTACGAGCAGTACTTC
CDR3: CASAGSYEQYF

size: NA
D: NA
V: TRBV2
J: TRBJ1-2
DNA: TGTGCCAGCAGTGACTCAGGGAACTATGGCTACACCTTC
CDR3: CASSDSGNYGYTF

size: NA
D: TRBD2
V: TRBV2
J: TRBJ2-3
DNA: TGTGCCAGCACCCCGGGACTAGTTTCGGATACGCAGTATTTT
CDR3: CASTPGLVSDTQYF

size: once
D: NA
V: TRBV11-1
J: TRBJ1-6
DNA: TGTGCCAGCAGCGTAGGCGACAGCAGTAATTCACCCCTCCACTTT
CDR3: CASSVGDSSNSPLHF

size: NA
D: NA
V: TRBV5-6
J: TRBJ1-2
DNA: TGTGCCAGCAGCCGACTTAACTATGGCTACACCTTC
CDR3: CASSRLNYGYTF

size: NA
D: TRBD1
V: TRBV9
J: TRBJ1-1
DNA: TGTGCCAGCAGCGCAACAGGGGTGGGCACTGAAGCTTTCTTT
CDR3: CASSATGVGTEAFF

size: NA
D: NA
V: TRBV10-2
J: TRBJ1-1
DNA: TGCGCCAGCACTCCTGCAGGTGCCACTGAAGCTTTCTTT
CDR3: CASTPAGATEAFF

size: many
D: NA
V: TRBV29-1
J: TRBJ1-1
DNA: TGCAGCGCCGGAGGCCTGGGGGCTTTCTTT
CDR3: CSAGGLGAFF

size: NA
D: TRBD2
V: TRBV2
J: TRBJ2-5
DNA: TGTGCCAGCAGTGAAGCGCTAGCGGGTCGGGAGACCCAGTACTTC
CDR3: CASSEALAGRETQYF

size: NA
D: TRBD2
V: TRBV4-1
J: TRBJ2-5
DNA: TGCGCCAGCAGCCAGGCCCTTACGTCGGGACTAGCGGGAGGGCGGCGGTGGGAGACCCAGTACTTC
CDR3: CASSQALTSGLAGGRRWETQYF

size: NA
D: TRBD1
V: TRBV19
J: TRBJ1-6
DNA: TGTGCCAGTACCTCGGGACAGGGCGGTTCACCCCTCCACTTT
CDR3: CASTSGQGGSPLHF

size: NA
D: TRBD1
V: TRBV10-3
J: TRBJ1-6
DNA: TGTGCCATCAGTGAGGGGGACAGGGGGCTGGGAGGGTCACCCCTCCACTTT
CDR3: CAISEGDRGLGGSPLHF

size: NA
D: TRBD2
V: TRBV7-7
J: TRBJ2-3
DNA: TGTGCCAGCAGCAGGGACTACCACACAGATACGCAGTATTTT
CDR3: CASSRDYHTDTQYF

size: NA
D: TRBD1
V: TRBV19
J: TRBJ1-5
DNA: TGTGCCACCGGGACAGGGGTCCATCAGCCCCAGCATTTT
CDR3: CATGTGVHQPQHF

size: NA
D: TRBD1
V: TRBV6-5
J: TRBJ2-7
DNA: TGTGCCAGCAGTCCCGGACAGGGGGGGAAGCAGTACTTC
CDR3: CASSPGQGGKQYF

size: few
D: NA
V: TRBV30
J: TRBJ2-5
DNA: TGTGCCTGGAACGGTAACCAAGAGACCCAGTACTTC
CDR3: CAWNGNQETQYF

size: once
D: NA
V: TRBV19
J: TRBJ2-7
DNA: TGTGCCACTTCCGGGACTGAGTCCTACGAGCAGTACTTC
CDR3: CATSGTESYEQYF

size: NA
D: TRBD1
V: TRBV6-6
J: TRBJ1-1
DNA: TGTGCCAGCAGTTCCGCGGACAGGCGAGCTTTCTTT
CDR3: CASSSADRRAFF